The entry below gives a single T cell receptor beta chain sequence along with its context. Its antigen is undetermined. These data originate in a study of CXCR3-negative and CXCR3-positive naive CD8 T cells. Overall study findings and caveats: Memory CD8+ T cell repertoires were far less diverse than both naive subsets. Naive subsets displayed similar surface CD5, and TCR strength was inferred from TRB CDR3 properties. Partly lower CXCR3 expression followed cryopreservation, and most assays relied on fresh PBMCs.

Libraries were UMI-labeled 5' RACE TRB cDNA. After re-calling the 5' RACE reads, TCRdb lists one entry per CDR3 protein, DNA absent. The sample is made up of some 56,000 distinct CDR3 sequences, and the top ten hold roughly 20% of it. Sequencing was carried out using memory CD8+ T cells from blood. The clonotype was recovered from a human donor in good health. Some clones in this sample may be carry-over from other donors' samples.

The CDR3 spells CASRPGQGDYNEQFF. This chain joins TRBV6-2 or TRBV6-3 and TRBJ2-1; lacking DNA, the TRBD1 call made by TCRdb goes unchecked. Germline V gives CDR1 MNHEY, CDR2 SVGEGT. CDR3 length equals 15 residues.